These 7 T cell receptor beta chains were sequenced from one sample in a study of CD8 T cells in Susac syndrome. A quantity of about 0.5 to 1 ug RNA underwent reverse transcription using random hexamers. TCRdb reprocessed the immunoSEQ multiplex PCR reads with MiXCR, giving one entry per CDR3 protein. Altogether 250,000 to 350,000 distinct CDR3 sequences are present, about 90% being singletons, with the ten largest covering more than 0.06%. Material for sequencing was CD4+ T cells from PBMCs. Receptors were obtained from a human donor with multiple sclerosis.

The V gene is TRBV7-6, the J gene TRBJ2-5; D is unclear. This CDR3 has 12 amino acids. CDR1 SGHVS and CDR2 FNYEAQ come from the germline V gene. The V end was cut by 5 bases, the J end by 4 bases, with 8 bases between. CDR3 amino acids: CASSVNPETQYF. CDR3 nucleotides: TGTGCCAGCAGCGTGAATCCAGAGACCCAGTACTTC. Based on the CDR3 plus reference TRBV7-6 and TRBJ2-5, the full variable domain is GAGVSQSPRYKVTKRGQDVALRCDPISGHVSLYWYRQALGQGPEFLTYFNYEAQQDKSGLPNDRFSAERPEGSISTLTIQRTEQRDSAMYRCASSVNPETQYFGPGTRLLVL.

The CDR3 protein is CASRQRPYEQYF. CDR3 nucleotides: TGTGCCAGCAGGCAGAGACCCTACGAGCAGTACTTC. The V and J genes are TRBV28 and TRBJ2-7, with D unclear. The CDR3 spans 12 residues. Trimming shortened V by 6 bases and J by 2 bases, and 8 bases separated the two germline ends. CDR1 MDHEN and CDR2 SYDVKM come from the germline V gene.

The V call is TRBV20-1, the J call TRBJ2-3, with TRBD1 matching 8 bases. CDR1 DFQATT and CDR2 SNEGSKA come from the germline V gene (reference sequence). Germline trimming cut 6 bases from V and 9 bases from J; bases unmatched to any gene: 11. The CDR3 is made up of 13 amino acids. DNA for the CDR3: TGCAGTGCCACAGGGACAGGCCCTCCCACGCAGTATTTT. Its translation is CSATGTGPPTQYF.

This clonotype appeared a single time. The gene calls are TRBV4-2 and TRBJ2-5, with D possibly TRBD2 on 6 matching bases. The CDR3 totals 14 residues. Germline V lookup: CDR1 LGHNA, CDR2 YNFKEQ. The V end lost 1 base, the J end lost 4 bases, and 10 bases lay between the germline ends. This chain's CDR3 is CASSQVVSGETQYF. The CDR3 nucleotides are TGTGCCAGCAGCCAAGTGGTTAGCGGAGAGACCCAGTACTTC.

The chain employs TRBV14 and TRBJ1-1; 7 nucleotides agree with TRBD1. The V and J ends lost 1 base and 6 bases, in that order; junction bases with no gene match: 8. The CDR3 has 15 amino acids. CDR1 and CDR2 from the germline V gene are SGHDN and FVKESK. CDR3 nucleotides: TGTGCCAGCAGCCAAGTGCTAGGGGGCATCTCTGAAGCTTTCTTT. Amino acids: CASSQVLGGISEAFF.

The chain has TRBV18 and TRBJ1-4, with 7 bases identical to TRBD1. The CDR3 spans 14 residues. CDR1 and CDR2 from the germline V gene are KGHSH and LQKENI. Trimming took 3 bases from V and 8 from J; bases not matched to a gene: 6. The CDR3, as DNA: TGTGCCAGCTCACCCGGGACAGTCCGCGAAAAACTGTTTTTT. Translating it yields CASSPGTVREKLFF.

This chain links TRBV12-3 or TRBV12-4 with TRBJ1-5; no definite D call. With 2 bases removed from V and 4 bases from J, the gap between germline ends came to 6 bases. The CDR3 loop spans 13 amino acids. CDR3 in amino acids: CASSLIENQPQHF. Here the CDR3 DNA reads TGTGCCAGCAGTTTAATTGAGAATCAGCCCCAGCATTTT.